This paragraph covers one T cell receptor beta chain sequence. The antigen remains undetermined. These data are taken from a study of early stage breast cancer tumors. The CDR3 sequence is 14 residues long. Germline V lookup: CDR1 MNHNS, CDR2 SASEGT. The V gene lost 1 base and the J gene lost 5 bases, with 12 bases spanning the gap. Whole-study results and caveats: Bulk DNA sequencing of unsorted cells missed chain pairing and markers. In about 85% of the 16 patients, blood comparison separated tumor from normal breast.

Clones were read by immunoSEQ multiplex PCR, and TCRdb kept only the in-frame ones, dropping some. Here the sample spans fewer than 90,000 clones, 79% being singletons. Input material: blood. The sequence was collected from a person in their sixties with breast cancer. The V gene is TRBV6-1, the J gene TRBJ2-7; a weak D match, TRBD1 (5 bases). DNA for the CDR3: TGTGCCAGCAGTGAAGGGTCAGGGCTCAACGAGCAGTACTTC. This codes for CASSEGSGLNEQYF.